A selection of T cell receptor beta chains follows, all from one sample in a study of blood T cell repertoires in COVID-19. Profiling relied on immunoSEQ multiplex PCR, and the TCRdb table lists in-frame clones only, not all of them. The table records 300,000 to 400,000 clones, roughly 85% of them present only once. Sequencing was done on a sample of peripheral blood. The receptors stem from a human donor in a cohort sampled during active COVID-19. Both conserved end residues are part of each CDR3. Not every row has a clone size; where given, it reads once, few, many or a size class.

clone_size: -; v_call: TRBV6-5; cdr3_aa: CASRGGLQNQPQHF
clone_size: -; v_call: TRBV6-1; cdr3_aa: CASSDRGRRAFF
clone_size: -; v_call: TRBV10-1; cdr3_aa: CASSESTSSTDTQYF
clone_size: -; v_call: TRBV19; cdr3_aa: CASSTSGVIGTEAFF
clone_size: -; v_call: TRBV9; cdr3_aa: CASSVGAGVTDTQYF
clone_size: -; v_call: TRBV5-6; cdr3_aa: CASSLLTSDADTQYF
clone_size: -; v_call: TRBV10-2; cdr3_aa: CASSEGQGHQETQYF
clone_size: -; v_call: TRBV2; cdr3_aa: CASSAQGAGGDGYTF
clone_size: -; v_call: TRBV6-6; cdr3_aa: CASSSQGNGYEQYF
clone_size: -; v_call: TRBV5-6; cdr3_aa: CASSLNTPLHEKLFF
clone_size: -; v_call: TRBV11-2; cdr3_aa: CASSLREVLAGGGEQFF
clone_size: -; v_call: TRBV7-2; cdr3_aa: CASSPTKAGGDYEQYF
clone_size: -; v_call: TRBV7-2; cdr3_aa: CASSWDSGYGYTF
clone_size: many; v_call: TRBV6-5; cdr3_aa: CASTAGPYGYTF
clone_size: -; v_call: TRBV5-1; cdr3_aa: CASSPGQTGGNQPQHF
clone_size: -; v_call: TRBV5-6; cdr3_aa: CASSRGHLSGNTIYF
clone_size: -; v_call: TRBV30; cdr3_aa: CAWSVDSNEKLFF
clone_size: -; v_call: TRBV5-4; cdr3_aa: CASSLAGGRADTQYF
clone_size: -; v_call: TRBV24-1; cdr3_aa: CATSTTGRGGTEAFF
clone_size: -; v_call: TRBV11-2; cdr3_aa: CASSVAGTGHENYGYTF
clone_size: -; v_call: TRBV19; cdr3_aa: CANLLNRGHYGYTF
clone_size: once; v_call: TRBV9; cdr3_aa: CASSATGREGNTEAFF